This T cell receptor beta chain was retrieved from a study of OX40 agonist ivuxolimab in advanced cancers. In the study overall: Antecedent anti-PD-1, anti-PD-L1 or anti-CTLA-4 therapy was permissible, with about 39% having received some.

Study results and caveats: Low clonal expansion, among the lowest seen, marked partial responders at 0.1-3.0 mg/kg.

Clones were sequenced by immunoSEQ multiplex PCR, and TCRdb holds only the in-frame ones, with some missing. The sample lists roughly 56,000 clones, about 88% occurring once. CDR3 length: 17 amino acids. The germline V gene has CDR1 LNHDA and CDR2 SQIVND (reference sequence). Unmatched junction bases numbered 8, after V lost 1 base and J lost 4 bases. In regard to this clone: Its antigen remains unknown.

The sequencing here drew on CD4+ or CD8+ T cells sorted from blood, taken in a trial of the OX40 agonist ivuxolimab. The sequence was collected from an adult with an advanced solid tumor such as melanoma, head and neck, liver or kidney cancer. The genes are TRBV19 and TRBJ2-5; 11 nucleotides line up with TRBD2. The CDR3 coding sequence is TGTGCCAGTAGTATAGGACTAGCGGGAAGGTCTCGAGAGACCCAGTACTTC. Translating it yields CASSIGLAGRSRETQYF.